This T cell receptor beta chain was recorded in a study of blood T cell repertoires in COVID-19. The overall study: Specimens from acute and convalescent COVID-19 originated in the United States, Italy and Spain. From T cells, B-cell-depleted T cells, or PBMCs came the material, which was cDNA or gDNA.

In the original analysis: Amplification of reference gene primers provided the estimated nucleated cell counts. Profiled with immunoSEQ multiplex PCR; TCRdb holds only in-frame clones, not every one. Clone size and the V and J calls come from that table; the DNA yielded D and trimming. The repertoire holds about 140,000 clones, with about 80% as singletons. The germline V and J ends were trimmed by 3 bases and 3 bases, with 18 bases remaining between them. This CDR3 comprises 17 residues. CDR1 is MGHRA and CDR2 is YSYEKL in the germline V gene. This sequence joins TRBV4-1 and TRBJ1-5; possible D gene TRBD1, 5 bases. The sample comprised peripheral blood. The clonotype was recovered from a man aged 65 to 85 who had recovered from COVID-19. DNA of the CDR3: TGCGCCAGCAGCCAGCCAGCGGGGGGACCGATCAATCAGCCCCAGCATTTT. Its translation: CASSQPAGGPINQPQHF.